This T cell receptor (beta chain) is from a study of STAT5B mutations in CD4+ large granular lymphocyte leukemia. The study, taken as a whole, reports: Patient CD4-sorted repertoires stayed more clonal than healthy ones after leukemic-clone removal.

Sequencing was at survey level. Assay used: immunoSEQ multiplex PCR; TCRdb lists only in-frame clones, some missing. The sample yields about 33,000 clones, roughly nine tenths seen once. Turning to this clone: Antigen specificity is unknown.

The receptor's source is a human donor in good health. Specimen: CD4+ T cells from blood buffy coats.

The CDR3 bases are TGTGCCAGCAGCTTAGGGACAGGGGACACTGAAGCTTTCTTT. Translation gives CASSLGTGDTEAFF. V gene TRBV11-2 combines with J gene TRBJ1-1; 9 bases are shared with TRBD1. Trimming cost V 1 base and J 3 bases; bases outside gene matches: 0. The CDR3 has 14 amino acids. Germline assignment: CDR1 SGHAT and CDR2 FQNNGV.